This T cell receptor beta chain emerged from a study of long-term antiretroviral therapy in people with HIV. The V end lost 4 bases, the J end lost 0 bases, and 1 base lay between the germline ends. The CDR3 covers 11 residues. Germline loops: CDR1 DFQATT, CDR2 SNEGSKA (reference sequence). Sequencing relied on immunoSEQ assay v3.0, run at survey level. The protocol was immunoSEQ multiplex PCR, while the TCRdb copy is restricted to in-frame clones and leaves out a portion. The sample records roughly 29,000 clones, about 85% being singletons. The chain couples TRBV20-1 to TRBJ2-1; no clear D gene. Here the sequenced sample was unsorted PBMCs, taken 3 years after starting antiretroviral therapy. This receptor was taken from a man aged 35 to 55 with HIV. The CDR3 spells CSANSYNEQFF. CDR3 nucleotides: TGCAGTGCTAACTCCTACAATGAGCAGTTCTTC.